These 26 T cell receptor beta chains were sequenced from one sample in a study of CD8 T cells in ankylosing spondylitis. TCRdb re-called the 5' RACE reads with MiXCR, one entry per CDR3 protein. The data show around 160,000 distinct CDR3 sequences, around 10% seen once. Source material: blood, either unsorted or a sorted T cell fraction (not recorded which). The receptors were sampled from a male donor with ankylosing spondylitis or in good health (not recorded which).

This clonotype was seen ten or more times. The chain links TRBV5-1 to TRBJ2-2, with a tentative D call TRBD2 (5 bases). This CDR3 contains 14 residues. V was cut by 1 base and J by 4 bases, with 8 bases left in between. Germline CDR1 and CDR2: SGHRS and YFSETQ. CDR3: CASSLNEGTGELFF. DNA for the CDR3: TGCGCCAGCAGCTTGAATGAGGGCACCGGGGAGCTGTTTTTT.

Many counts were recorded for this clonotype. V usage is TRBV27 and J usage is TRBJ1-2, with D possibly being TRBD1 (5 bases). The germline CDR1 and CDR2 sequences are MNHEY and SMNVEV (reference sequence). Trimming pared 8 bases from V and 2 bases from J, leaving 15 bases between. CDR3 length: 14 residues. The CDR3 region is CASGPGRSNYGYTF. The CDR3 coding sequence is TGTGCCAGCGGACCAGGGAGGTCCAACTATGGCTACACCTTC.

This clonotype was found many times. V gene TRBV24-1 combines with J gene TRBJ2-1; 7 positions agree with TRBD2. Trimming took 5 bases from V and 3 from J; bases not matched to a gene: 9. CDR1 and CDR2 from the germline V gene are KGHDR and SFDVKD. This CDR3 spans 16 amino acids. This chain's CDR3 is CATSALSGAGYNEQFF. In DNA, the CDR3 is TGTGCCACCAGTGCCCTAAGCGGGGCCGGCTACAATGAGCAGTTCTTC.

The table lists this clonotype with many counts. Here the CDR3 reads CASRVGRNSPLHF. The CDR3 DNA is TGTGCCAGCAGAGTCGGCCGAAATTCACCCCTCCACTTT. The chain links TRBV6-1 to TRBJ1-6, with D hard to call. Germline CDR1 reads MNHNS; CDR2 reads SASEGT. The CDR3 consists of 13 residues. V was clipped by 6 bases and J by 7 bases, with 10 bases between them.

This clonotype was seen more than once but under ten times. In DNA, the CDR3 is TGTGCCAGTAGTATGGGGTCATCGGGCTACGAGCAGTACTTC. This translates into CASSMGSSGYEQYF. The chain joins TRBV19 to TRBJ2-7, with D uncertain. Germline CDR1 LNHDA, CDR2 SQIVND (reference sequence). The V end was cut by 3 bases, the J end by 3 bases, with 12 bases between. The CDR3 totals 14 residues.

This clonotype has more than one count but fewer than ten. This sequence joins TRBV6-1 and TRBJ2-6; the match to TRBD1 covers 9 bases. Trimming removed 7 bases from V and 0 bases from J; junction bases left unmatched: 10. From germline, CDR1 is MNHNS and CDR2 SASEGT. This CDR3 spans 18 amino acids. The CDR3 DNA is TGTGCCAGCAAACAGAGGCGGGACAGGGACTCTGGGGCCAACGTCCTGACTTTC. Its translation: CASKQRRDRDSGANVLTF.

The genes are TRBV5-1 and TRBJ1-1; maybe TRBD1 (5 bases). CDR1 is SGHRS, CDR2 YFSETQ, per germline. V dropped 0 bases and J dropped 1 base, with 10 bases sitting between them. CDR3 length: 15 amino acids. The CDR3 sequence: CASSLGGVGNTEAFF. The CDR3 coding sequence is TGCGCCAGCAGCTTGGGAGGGGTCGGGAACACTGAAGCTTTCTTT.

This clonotype was recorded a few times. As DNA, the CDR3 is TGCAGTGCTAGAGCCGGGACTAGGGGTGACAATGAGCAGTTCTTC. Encoded protein: CSARAGTRGDNEQFF. The chain is built from TRBV20-1 and TRBJ2-1; TRBD2 matches at 8 bases. CDR1 and CDR2 (germline): DFQATT, SNEGSKA (reference sequence). V trimming: 1 base; J trimming: 5 bases; junction bases outside the gene matches: 7. The CDR3 length is 15 residues.

This clonotype was observed at least ten times. The chain couples TRBV5-5 to TRBJ2-5, with D perhaps matching TRBD1 or TRBD2 (5 bases each). This CDR3 comprises 14 residues. V dropped 0 bases and J dropped 0 bases, with 6 bases sitting between them. Germline V CDR1 and CDR2: SGHKS, YYEKEE (reference sequence). The CDR3 spells CASSLGGDQETQYF. CDR3 in DNA: TGTGCCAGCAGCTTGGGAGGGGACCAAGAGACCCAGTACTTC.

This clonotype was observed at least ten times. The chain combines TRBV20-1 with TRBJ2-5, with D perhaps matching TRBD1 or TRBD2 (6 bases each). This CDR3 is 13 amino acids long. The V and J ends lost 5 bases and 2 bases respectively, with 12 bases between them. Germline lookup yields CDR1 DFQATT and CDR2 SNEGSKA (reference sequence). CDR3 region: CSAVGAGQETQYF. DNA for the CDR3: TGCAGTGCTGTGGGGGCGGGGCAAGAGACCCAGTACTTC.

At least ten counts were recorded for this clonotype. V usage is TRBV3-1 and J usage is TRBJ2-7; 11 bases fit TRBD1. The V segment lost 1 base and the J segment 2 bases; nucleotides outside the gene matches: 1. The CDR3 covers 15 residues. Germline CDR1 reads LGHDT; CDR2 reads YNNKEL (reference sequence). Written as DNA, the CDR3 is TGTGCCAGCAGCCAAGGGACAGGGGGCGCCTACGAGCAGTACTTC. Translation gives CASSQGTGGAYEQYF.

This clonotype was recorded a few times. This sequence joins TRBV2 and TRBJ2-7, with a possible D match to TRBD2 (5 bases). The length of the CDR3 is 17 residues. Deletions cut 2 bases from V and 5 bases from J, with 22 bases between. Germline V gene sequence: CDR1 SNHLY, CDR2 FYNNEI. CDR3 in amino acids: CASSEFGVTHKPHEQYF. In DNA form, the CDR3 reads TGTGCCAGCAGTGAATTCGGGGTGACTCATAAGCCCCACGAGCAGTACTTC.

The chain recombines TRBV7-8 with TRBJ2-6; unclear D gene. Germline CDR1 SGHVS, CDR2 FQNEAQ. The CDR3 covers 16 residues. Trimming left V 0 bases short and J 0 bases short, with 6 bases between. CDR3 region: CASSLASASGANVLTF. The CDR3 region has the DNA TGTGCCAGCAGCTTAGCATCGGCCTCTGGGGCCAACGTCCTGACTTTC.

The V and J genes are TRBV4-1 and TRBJ2-2, with 11 bases that match TRBD1. This CDR3 has 22 residues. The V gene's germline CDR1 is MGHRA and CDR2 YSYEKL. Trimming took 0 bases from V and 0 from J; bases not matched to a gene: 15. The CDR3 DNA sequence: TGCGCCAGCAGCCAAGACGATCTTGCGGACGGGACAGGGGGATCGAACACCGGGGAGCTGTTTTTT. Encoded protein: CASSQDDLADGTGGSNTGELFF.

V and J are TRBV6-6 and TRBJ2-5; D perhaps matches TRBD1 (5 bases). This CDR3 is 12 amino acids long. Germline CDR1 is MNHNY and CDR2 is SVGAGI (reference sequence). Trimming stripped 5 bases from V and 3 bases from J, with 7 bases between. CDR3 protein: CASSPTEETQYF. The CDR3 region has the DNA TGTGCCAGCAGTCCGACAGAAGAGACCCAGTACTTC.

This clonotype was detected only a few times. The V and J genes are TRBV7-9 and TRBJ2-7, with a possible D match to TRBD2 (5 bases). Trimming took 1 base from V and 9 from J, leaving 22 bases between them. This CDR3 spans 16 amino acids. The germline V gene has CDR1 SEHNR and CDR2 FQNEAQ (reference sequence). CDR3 sequence: CASSLDRGLTLRAQYF. The DNA of the CDR3 is TGTGCCAGCAGCTTAGACCGGGGTCTGACCTTACGAGCGCAGTACTTC.

This clonotype was recorded at least ten times. The chain is built from TRBV5-1 and TRBJ1-6; D possibly corresponds to TRBD1 (5 bases). Germline CDR1 is SGHRS and CDR2 is YFSETQ. This CDR3 comprises 15 residues. Deletions cut 4 bases from V and 7 bases from J, with 15 bases between. The CDR3 coding sequence is TGCGCCAGCAGCGCGACGGGACCGAACAATTCACCCCTCCACTTT. As protein: CASSATGPNNSPLHF.

In its sample, this clonotype was seen many times. The chain recombines TRBV5-1 with TRBJ1-2, with 8 bases identical to TRBD1. The CDR3 contains 13 residues. The germline gives CDR1 SGHRS, CDR2 YFSETQ. The ends lost 6 bases at V and 5 bases at J; junction bases unmatched: 6. For the CDR3, the DNA is TGCGCCAGCACCGACGGACAGGGATATGGCTACACCTTC. Translated: CASTDGQGYGYTF.

The sample holds many counts of this clonotype. V and J are TRBV5-1 and TRBJ2-2, with 7 bases matching TRBD1. CDR1 SGHRS and CDR2 YFSETQ come from the germline V gene. The CDR3 totals 15 residues. The V gene end was trimmed by 2 bases and the J gene end by 0 bases; junction bases not matched to a gene: 1. CDR3 region: CASSFGQANTGELFF. CDR3 DNA sequence: TGCGCCAGCAGCTTCGGACAGGCGAACACCGGGGAGCTGTTTTTT.

The V gene is TRBV20-1, the J gene TRBJ2-3; 15 bases agree with TRBD2. CDR3 size: 20 residues. The germline V gene encodes CDR1 DFQATT and CDR2 SNEGSKA (reference sequence). The trim removed 7 bases at V and 2 bases at J, leaving 19 bases unmatched. CDR3 DNA: TGCAGTGTCACCACCGGGACTAGCGGGGGGTCCATTAAATCCACAGATACGCAGTATTTT. The encoded protein is CSVTTGTSGGSIKSTDTQYF.

This clonotype has ten or more counts. The CDR3 DNA follows: TGTGCCAGCAGTTTAGCTGTTGGGGAGCAGTACTTC. Its translation: CASSLAVGEQYF. The J gene is TRBJ2-7, the V gene TRBV12-3 or TRBV12-4; D unclear. The CDR3 loop spans 12 amino acids. Trimming took 0 bases from V and 7 from J, leaving 7 bases between them.

This clonotype appeared many times. The rearrangement links TRBV12-3 or TRBV12-4 to TRBJ1-4; 7 positions match TRBD1. V lost 6 bases, J lost 0 bases, and 4 bases stayed unmatched. CDR3 length: 15 amino acids. In DNA, the CDR3 is TGTGCCAGCAGCCAGGGGACAGCAACTAATGAAAAACTGTTTTTT. As protein: CASSQGTATNEKLFF.

This clonotype was counted at least ten times. CDR3 protein: CSAIQGRGLYTEAFF. The CDR3 nucleotides read TGCAGTGCTATACAGGGGAGGGGTTTGTACACTGAAGCTTTCTTT. J is TRBJ1-1 and V is TRBV20-1, with 7 bases identical to TRBD1. The CDR3 spans 15 residues. Germline V gene sequence: CDR1 DFQATT, CDR2 SNEGSKA (reference sequence). The ends lost 4 bases at V and 3 bases at J; junction bases unmatched: 11.

This clonotype was counted at least ten times. The chain uses TRBV10-3 and TRBJ2-1, with 7 bases that match TRBD2. The CDR3 extends over 14 amino acids. V dropped 3 bases and J dropped 6; count of bases not matched to a gene: 5. Germline V gene data show CDR1 as ENHRY and CDR2 as SYGVKD. This chain's CDR3 is CAISERDYLNEQFF. The DNA for the CDR3 is TGTGCCATCAGTGAAAGGGACTACCTCAATGAGCAGTTCTTC.

The V gene is TRBV6-2 or TRBV6-3, the J gene TRBJ1-5; TRBD1 is a possible D gene (5 bases). V dropped 0 bases and J dropped 3 bases, with 12 bases sitting between them. The CDR3 contains 16 residues. CDR1 is MNHEY and CDR2 is SVGEGT in the germline V gene. CDR3 nucleotides: TGTGCCAGCAGTTACTCGGGAAAAGGGGTCAATCAGCCCCAGCATTTT. Protein product: CASSYSGKGVNQPQHF.

The V and J genes are TRBV11-2 and TRBJ2-7, with a possible D match to TRBD1 (6 bases). V gave up 1 base and J gave up 2 bases, with 15 bases separating them. The CDR3 extends over 16 amino acids. Germline V gene sequence: CDR1 SGHAT, CDR2 FQNNGV. The CDR3 loop reads CASSLVRTGRPYEQYF. CDR3 DNA: TGTGCCAGCAGCTTAGTCCGCACAGGGCGGCCCTACGAGCAGTACTTC.